These 8 T cell receptor beta chains were sequenced from one sample in a study of T cells in Graves' hyperthyroidism and ophthalmopathy. Amplification of TCR beta CDR3 regions used RNA as the template. RT-PCR in the first round (using the HTBI primer set) targeted the TCR CDR3. TCRdb re-called the multiplex PCR reads with MiXCR, one entry per CDR3 protein. The repertoire holds more than 45,000 distinct CDR3 sequences, with about 50% as singletons. Material: blood. The receptors derive from a woman in her twenties or thirties with Graves' ophthalmopathy.

About this clonotype itself: This may stem from a read error, because a much larger clone lies one nucleotide away. This chain uses TRBV3-1 with TRBJ1-2; weak D call: TRBD1 (5 bases). Germline values: CDR1 LGHDT, CDR2 YNNKEL (reference sequence). The CDR3 is made up of 14 amino acids. The CDR3 loop reads CASSQVSGRGGYAF. CDR3 bases: TGTGCCAGCAGCCAAGTTTCAGGGAGGGGTGGCTACGCCTTC.

The V call is TRBV13, the J call TRBJ1-6; D is uncertain. The germline V and J ends were trimmed by 5 bases and 1 base, with 18 bases remaining between them. CDR1 is PRHDT, CDR2 FYEKMQ, per germline (reference sequence). The CDR3 is 18 amino acids. CDR3 residues: CASSVNTGVSSYNSPLHF. DNA for the CDR3: TGTGCCAGCAGCGTAAACACCGGGGTTTCGTCCTATAATTCACCCCTCCACTTT.

This clonotype was counted ten times or more. Compared with germline, one end of the junction differs, possibly owing to a read error. This chain connects TRBV11-2 to TRBJ2-7; a weak D match, TRBD2 (5 bases). The CDR3 length is 15 residues. Germline V lookup: CDR1 SGHAT, CDR2 FQNNGV. The CDR3 loop reads CASSPGRESNYGQYF. For the CDR3, the DNA is TGTGCCAGCAGCCCGGGAAGGGAGAGTAACTACGGGCAGTACTTC.

This clonotype was seen ten or more times. The rearrangement uses TRBV6-1 and TRBJ2-5; 9 nucleotides line up with TRBD1. This CDR3 spans 18 amino acids. Trimming removed 0 bases from V and 7 bases from J; junction bases left unmatched: 15. The germline V gene has CDR1 MNHNS and CDR2 SASEGT. CDR3 protein: CASSEALQQGASGVTQYF. The CDR3 nucleotides read TGTGCCAGCAGTGAAGCGCTCCAACAGGGGGCTTCGGGTGTGACCCAGTACTTC.

This clonotype turned up a few times. CDR3 protein: CASSNAGRAGKTQYF. The DNA for the CDR3 is TGTGCCAGCAGCAACGCCGGTCGAGCGGGAAAGACCCAGTACTTC. This chain joins TRBV13 and TRBJ2-5; 7 bases match TRBD2. The CDR3 is 15 amino acids. V was pared by 5 bases and J by 6 bases, with 12 bases of the junction left unmatched. Looked up from germline, CDR1 is PRHDT and CDR2 is FYEKMQ (reference sequence).

This clonotype was counted many times. The J gene is TRBJ2-5, the V gene TRBV29-1; the D gene is possibly TRBD1 (5 bases). V was cut by 6 bases and J by 7 bases, with 9 bases left in between. Germline V gives CDR1 SQVTM, CDR2 ANQGSEA. The CDR3 length is 10 residues. The CDR3 DNA reads as TGCAGCGTCGAAACAGGGACCCAGTACTTC. The encoded protein is CSVETGTQYF.

Details on this clonotype: The junction departs from the called germline gene at one end, perhaps through a read error. The V gene is TRBV19, the J gene TRBJ2-4; a weak D match, TRBD1 (6 bases). Germline CDR1 is LNHDA and CDR2 is SQIVND (reference sequence). This CDR3 is 16 amino acids long. CDR3: CASSTVASQGQNIQYF. As DNA, the CDR3 is TGTGCCAGCAGTACAGTGGCCTCCCAGGGGCAAAACATTCAGTACTTC. The full variable domain, completed using reference TRBV19 and TRBJ2-4, is DGGITQSPKYLFRKEGQNVTLSCEQNLNHDAMYWYRQDPGQGLRLIYYSQIVNDFQKGDIAEGYSVSREKKESFPLTVTSAQKNPTAFYLCASSTVASQGQNIQYFGAGTRLSVL.

This clonotype was seen repeatedly, ten times or more. This chain links TRBV20-1 with TRBJ2-1, with 15 bases fitting TRBD2. With V trimmed by 0 bases and J by 9 bases, 3 bases remained unmatched. Germline CDR1 and CDR2: DFQATT and SNEGSKA (reference sequence). The CDR3 spans 15 residues. CDR3 sequence reads: CSARDGTSGGSEQFF. The CDR3 DNA is TGCAGTGCTAGAGACGGGACTAGCGGGGGGAGTGAGCAGTTCTTC.